Listed here are 28 T cell receptor beta chains from one sample, sequenced in a study of blood T cell repertoires in COVID-19. Method: immunoSEQ multiplex PCR; TCRdb's copy keeps in-frame clones and lacks some. The table includes 30,000 to 40,000 clones, 78% detected once. The material sequenced was peripheral blood. All receptors come from a woman aged 55-70 years with acute or convalescent COVID-19.

This clone has just a few counts. The chain combines TRBV7-8 with TRBJ1-6; 9 bases line up with TRBD1. The CDR3 consists of 15 residues. The germline V gene encodes CDR1 SGHVS and CDR2 FQNEAQ. The V segment lost 3 bases and the J segment 7 bases; nucleotides outside the gene matches: 4. This chain's CDR3 is CASSLDRGGNSPLHF. The CDR3 DNA reads TGTGCCAGCAGCTTGGACAGGGGAGGGAATTCACCCCTCCACTTT.

This clone is categorized as medium-sized. The chain is built from TRBV5-1 and TRBJ2-5; 9 positions match TRBD2. Germline CDR1 and CDR2: SGHRS and YFSETQ. Trimming at V came to 0 bases and at J to 5 bases, leaving 8 bases not matched to a gene. The CDR3 runs to 16 residues. CDR3: CASSLGLAGTGETQYF. For the CDR3, the DNA is TGCGCCAGCAGCTTGGGGCTAGCGGGGACGGGGGAGACCCAGTACTTC.

The V and J genes are TRBV15 and TRBJ1-2, with D perhaps matching TRBD1 (6 bases). The CDR3 runs 14 residues. Germline V gives CDR1 LNHNV, CDR2 YYDKDF (reference sequence). Trimming took off 4 bases at V and 7 bases at J, with 16 bases between the two ends. CDR3 in amino acids: CATSTRTGMGGYTF. The CDR3 DNA follows: TGTGCCACCAGCACCCGAACAGGGATGGGTGGCTACACCTTC. Looking up the rest from reference TRBV15 and TRBJ1-2 gives the full variable domain: DAMVIQNPRYQVTQFGKPVTLSCSQTLNHNVMYWYQQKSSQAPKLLFHYYDKDFNNEADTPDNFQSRRPNTSFCFLDIRSPGLGDTAMYLCATSTRTGMGGYTFGSGTRLTVV.

This clone has just a few counts. The chain links TRBV7-9 to TRBJ2-1; the D gene is possibly TRBD2 (6 bases). The CDR3 spans 15 residues. Germline lookup yields CDR1 SEHNR and CDR2 FQNEAQ (reference sequence). V gave up 4 bases and J gave up 0 bases, with 10 bases separating them. This CDR3 is CASSWLGGSYNEQFF. Written as DNA, the CDR3 is TGTGCCAGCAGCTGGCTCGGGGGCTCCTACAATGAGCAGTTCTTC.

The CDR3 spells CASSLILPNRDSGTEAFF. CDR3 DNA: TGTGCCAGCAGTCTGATATTACCTAACAGGGATTCGGGTACTGAAGCTTTCTTT. The genes are TRBV27 and TRBJ1-1, with D tentatively TRBD1 (6 bases). V shed 5 bases and J shed 5 bases, with 27 bases lying between them. The CDR3 has 18 residues. Germline values: CDR1 MNHEY, CDR2 SMNVEV (reference sequence).

The chain couples TRBV30 to TRBJ1-5, with a tentative D call TRBD1 (6 bases). With 7 bases removed from V and 6 bases from J, the gap between germline ends came to 19 bases. There are 14 residues in the CDR3. Germline lookup yields CDR1 GTSNPN and CDR2 SVGIG (reference sequence). The CDR3 DNA follows: TGTGCCTTTATGCCGGGACAACAGGGTCAGCCCCAGCATTTT. Its translation is CAFMPGQQGQPQHF.

The chain employs TRBV5-1 and TRBJ2-2; TRBD1 matches at 7 bases. The ends lost 3 bases at V and 4 bases at J; junction bases unmatched: 9. The CDR3 spans 16 residues. From germline, CDR1 is SGHRS and CDR2 YFSETQ. The CDR3 sequence is CASSSGQTLITGELFF. CDR3 bases: TGCGCCAGCAGCTCGGGACAGACTCTGATCACCGGGGAGCTGTTTTTT.

This chain joins TRBV7-9 and TRBJ2-7; tentatively, D is TRBD2 (5 bases). The CDR3 totals 14 residues. Deletions cut 5 bases from V and 0 bases from J, with 11 bases between. Germline V lookup: CDR1 SEHNR, CDR2 FQNEAQ (reference sequence). The CDR3 sequence is CASSPAGASYEQYF. CDR3 in DNA: TGTGCCAGCAGCCCGGCGGGCGCCTCCTACGAGCAGTACTTC.

J is TRBJ2-5 and V is TRBV27; the match to TRBD2 covers 9 bases. CDR3 length: 16 residues. V trimming: 1 base; J trimming: 4 bases; junction bases outside the gene matches: 7. Germline V gene sequence: CDR1 MNHEY, CDR2 SMNVEV (reference sequence). DNA of the CDR3: TGTGCCAGCAGTTTATATGGCGGGGGGGCCGGAGAGACCCAGTACTTC. It is translated as CASSLYGGGAGETQYF.

The chain uses TRBV5-1 and TRBJ1-6, with a possible D match to TRBD1 (5 bases). The germline V gene encodes CDR1 SGHRS and CDR2 YFSETQ. Trimming removed 0 bases at V and 2 bases at J, with 12 bases between. The CDR3 totals 17 residues. The CDR3 protein is CASSLAAGRPYNSPLHF. The CDR3 DNA follows: TGCGCCAGCAGCTTGGCGGCAGGGAGGCCCTATAATTCACCCCTCCACTTT.

The V call is TRBV5-4, the J call TRBJ2-1; 8 bases map to TRBD1. With V trimmed by 0 bases and J by 3 bases, 5 bases remained unmatched. Germline values: CDR1 SGHNT, CDR2 YYREEE (reference sequence). The CDR3 is 16 residues long. CDR3 residues: CASSLGGTGIYNEQFF. The CDR3 coding sequence is TGTGCCAGCAGCTTGGGCGGGACAGGCATCTACAATGAGCAGTTCTTC.

The genes are TRBV28 and TRBJ1-1, with D possibly being TRBD1 (6 bases). This CDR3 has 13 amino acids. Germline lookup yields CDR1 MDHEN and CDR2 SYDVKM. V was shortened by 8 bases and J by 3 bases, with 13 bases between the two germline ends. CDR3 in amino acids: CASLLGQYTEAFF. The DNA for the CDR3 is TGTGCCAGCCTCCTTGGACAGTACACTGAAGCTTTCTTT.

The chain joins TRBV2 to TRBJ2-2; 8 positions agree with TRBD1. The trim removed 6 bases at V and 6 bases at J, leaving 12 bases unmatched. The CDR3 spans 16 residues. Germline values: CDR1 SNHLY, CDR2 FYNNEI. The CDR3: CASRATGAGGPGELFF. For the CDR3, the DNA is TGTGCCAGCAGGGCGACAGGGGCGGGTGGTCCCGGGGAGCTGTTTTTT.

The chain combines TRBV19 with TRBJ1-3; 8 bases line up with TRBD1. This CDR3 region has 15 residues. The germline gives CDR1 LNHDA, CDR2 SQIVND (reference sequence). V lost 6 bases and J lost 0; bases outside the gene matches: 4. The CDR3 region is CASSRTGTSGNTIYF. As DNA, the CDR3 is TGTGCCAGTAGCAGGACAGGGACCTCTGGAAACACCATATATTTT.

V and J are TRBV27 and TRBJ1-5; D may be TRBD1 (5 bases). Germline assignment: CDR1 MNHEY and CDR2 SMNVEV (reference sequence). This CDR3 has 14 residues. V lost 9 bases, J lost 4 bases, and 16 bases lay in between. DNA of the CDR3: TGTGCCAGTGGGGCTGGGGCGGGGAATCAGCCCCAGCATTTT. As protein: CASGAGAGNQPQHF.

The CDR3 sequence: CASSAPGWGQDTQYF. In nucleotides, the CDR3 is TGCGCCAGCAGTGCCCCGGGATGGGGTCAGGATACGCAGTATTTT. This chain links TRBV10-1 with TRBJ2-3, with D perhaps matching TRBD2 (5 bases). Trimming removed 4 bases at V and 6 bases at J, with 17 bases between. The CDR3 extends over 15 amino acids. Germline CDR1 is WNHNN and CDR2 is SYGVQD (reference sequence).

This clone was picked up a small number of times. The gene calls are TRBV10-3 and TRBJ1-5, with 10 positions matching TRBD1. In germline, CDR1 is ENHRY, CDR2 SYGVKD. The CDR3 length is 15 residues. The V segment lost 6 bases and the J segment 6 bases; nucleotides outside the gene matches: 8. In DNA form, the CDR3 reads TGTGCCATCAGCCCAGACAGGGGGCAGAGTCAGCCCCAGCATTTT. Protein sequence: CAISPDRGQSQPQHF.

This chain uses TRBV5-1 with TRBJ1-3; maybe TRBD1 (5 bases). Trimming cost V 4 bases and J 8 bases, with 16 bases left between them. The CDR3 is 14 amino acids. Germline CDR1 SGHRS, CDR2 YFSETQ. In nucleotides, the CDR3 is TGCGCCAGCAGCGCAGGGACCGGCGGGGACACCATATATTTT. Its translation: CASSAGTGGDTIYF. Combining the CDR3 with reference TRBV5-1 and TRBJ1-3 gives the whole variable domain KAGVTQTPRYLIKTRGQQVTLSCSPISGHRSVSWYQQTPGQGLQFLFEYFSETQRNKGNFPGRFSGRQFSNSRSEMNVSTLELGDSALYLCASSAGTGGDTIYFGEGSWLTVV.

The chain couples TRBV19 to TRBJ2-2, with TRBD2 as a possible D gene (5 bases). Germline assignment: CDR1 LNHDA and CDR2 SQIVND (reference sequence). V lost 4 bases to trimming and J lost 1 base, with 10 bases between them. The CDR3 length is 15 residues. The CDR3, as DNA: TGTGCCAGTAGTAATCTCGGGATGAACACCGGGGAGCTGTTTTTT. Translating it yields CASSNLGMNTGELFF.

This sequence joins TRBV4-2 and TRBJ2-7, with D possibly TRBD1 on 5 matching bases. With 4 bases removed from V and 0 bases from J, the gap between germline ends came to 13 bases. Germline assignment: CDR1 LGHNA and CDR2 YNFKEQ. The length of the CDR3 is 15 residues. The CDR3 loop reads CASSLNPGRSYEQYF. For the CDR3, the DNA is TGTGCCAGCAGCCTGAACCCAGGGCGCTCCTACGAGCAGTACTTC.

Comments on this clone: A junction boundary mismatches the germline segment, possibly from a read error. In nucleotides, the CDR3 is TGCGCCAGCAGCCAAGGGGATAGCGGGGGGCCGGCCCACGTCTTC. This codes for CASSQGDSGGPAHVF. The chain carries TRBV4-1 and TRBJ2-1, with 10 bases fitting TRBD2. This CDR3 contains 15 residues. Germline CDR1 and CDR2: MGHRA and YSYEKL.

The gene calls are TRBV7-6 and TRBJ1-1; D gene uncertain. The CDR3 runs 15 residues. V lost 0 bases and J lost 2, with 10 bases in between. Per germline, CDR1 SGHVS and CDR2 FNYEAQ. The CDR3 here is CASSLAEIANTEAFF. In DNA, the CDR3 is TGTGCCAGCAGCTTAGCTGAGATAGCCAACACTGAAGCTTTCTTT. The full variable domain, in which reference TRBV7-6 and TRBJ1-1 provide the parts outside the CDR3, is GAGVSQSPRYKVTKRGQDVALRCDPISGHVSLYWYRQALGQGPEFLTYFNYEAQQDKSGLPNDRFSAERPEGSISTLTIQRTEQRDSAMYRCASSLAEIANTEAFFGQGTRLTVV.

The rearrangement links TRBV6-6 to TRBJ2-7; TRBD1 agrees at 8 bases. The V gene's germline CDR1 is MNHNY and CDR2 SVGAGI (reference sequence). The CDR3 runs 14 residues. Germline trimming cut 6 bases from V and 7 bases from J; bases unmatched to any gene: 11. The chain's CDR3 is CASSARTGPGEQYF. The CDR3 nucleotides read TGTGCCAGCAGCGCTCGGACAGGGCCGGGGGAGCAGTACTTC.

This clone has only one observation. The V call is TRBV6-5, the J call TRBJ2-3, with a possible D match to TRBD2 (7 bases). Germline loops: CDR1 MNHEY, CDR2 SVGAGI. Trimming removed 6 bases at V and 3 bases at J, with 13 bases between. The CDR3 has 14 amino acids. This CDR3 is CASRRGLNTDTQYF. The CDR3 DNA sequence: TGTGCCAGCAGGCGGGGGCTCAATACAGATACGCAGTATTTT.

This clone was seen only a few times. The CDR3 region is CASSPGRGGQYF. The DNA of the CDR3 is TGTGCCAGCTCACCCGGGAGGGGAGGACAGTACTTC. V gene TRBV18 combines with J gene TRBJ2-7; 8 nucleotides match TRBD2. The CDR3 has 12 amino acids. The germline V gene encodes CDR1 KGHSH and CDR2 LQKENI. V shed 3 bases, J shed 10 bases, and the junction held 5 bases outside the gene matches.

This clone showed up just a few times. The gene calls are TRBV6-5 and TRBJ1-2; D ambiguous. Germline V CDR1 and CDR2: MNHEY, SVGAGI. V shed 2 bases and J shed 6 bases, with 4 bases lying between them. The CDR3 has 11 amino acids. The CDR3 loop is CASSYQDGYTF. As DNA, the CDR3 is TGTGCCAGCAGTTACCAGGATGGCTACACCTTC.

The chain employs TRBV5-1 and TRBJ2-1, with TRBD2 identical over 13 bases. With 4 bases clipped from V and 2 bases from J, the junction kept 3 bases outside the gene matches. Germline-derived CDR1 and CDR2 are SGHRS and YFSETQ. The CDR3 sequence is 16 residues long. The CDR3 DNA follows: TGCGCCAGCAGCCCTACTAGCGGGGGGGCCTACAATGAGCAGTTCTTC. This codes for CASSPTSGGAYNEQFF.

The chain is built from TRBV7-7 and TRBJ1-4; D gene unclear. V lost 2 bases to trimming and J lost 7 bases, with 11 bases between them. From germline, CDR1 is SSHAT and CDR2 FNYEAQ (reference sequence). This CDR3 contains 14 residues. CDR3 region: CASSLSITGEKLFF. The CDR3, as DNA: TGTGCCAGCAGCTTAAGCATTACGGGTGAAAAACTGTTTTTT.